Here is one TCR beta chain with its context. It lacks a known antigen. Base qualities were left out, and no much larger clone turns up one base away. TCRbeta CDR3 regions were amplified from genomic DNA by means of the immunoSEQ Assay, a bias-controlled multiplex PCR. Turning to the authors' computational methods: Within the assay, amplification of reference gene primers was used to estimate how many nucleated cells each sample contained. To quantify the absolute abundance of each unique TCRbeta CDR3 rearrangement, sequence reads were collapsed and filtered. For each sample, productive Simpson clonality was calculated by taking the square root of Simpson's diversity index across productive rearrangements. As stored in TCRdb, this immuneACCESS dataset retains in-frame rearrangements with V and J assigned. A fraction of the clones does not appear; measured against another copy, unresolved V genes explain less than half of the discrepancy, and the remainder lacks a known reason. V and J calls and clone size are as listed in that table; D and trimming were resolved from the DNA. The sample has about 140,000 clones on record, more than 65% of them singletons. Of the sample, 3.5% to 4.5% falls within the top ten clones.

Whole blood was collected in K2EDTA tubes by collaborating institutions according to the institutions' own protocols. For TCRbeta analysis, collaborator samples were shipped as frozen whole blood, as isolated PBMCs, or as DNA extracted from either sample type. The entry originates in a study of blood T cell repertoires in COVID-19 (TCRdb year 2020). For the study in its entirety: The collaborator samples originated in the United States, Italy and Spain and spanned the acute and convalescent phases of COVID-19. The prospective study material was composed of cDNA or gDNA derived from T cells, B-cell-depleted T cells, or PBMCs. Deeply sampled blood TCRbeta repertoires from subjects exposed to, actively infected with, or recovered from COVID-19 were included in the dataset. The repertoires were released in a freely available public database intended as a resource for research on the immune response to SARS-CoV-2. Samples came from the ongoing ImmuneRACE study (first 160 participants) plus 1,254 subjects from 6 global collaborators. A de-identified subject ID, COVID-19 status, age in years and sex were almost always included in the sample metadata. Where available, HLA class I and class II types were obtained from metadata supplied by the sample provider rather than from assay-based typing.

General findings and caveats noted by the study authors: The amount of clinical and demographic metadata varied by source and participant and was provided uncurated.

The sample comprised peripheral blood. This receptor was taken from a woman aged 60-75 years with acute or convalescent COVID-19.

The nucleotide sequence reads TGTGCCAGCTCATACGGGGATCAAGAGACCCAGTACTTC. The encoded protein is CASSYGDQETQYF. The rearranged segments are TRBV18 and TRBJ2-5, and perhaps TRBD2 as D gene, on 5 matching bases. From the germline V gene, CDR1 is KGHSH and CDR2 is LQKENI. V was cut back by 5 bases and J by 2 bases, leaving a gap of 9 bases between them. The CDR3 spans 13 residues, from the cysteine through the phenylalanine. The only DNA kept is the CDR3, 39 bases in frame from the first base.